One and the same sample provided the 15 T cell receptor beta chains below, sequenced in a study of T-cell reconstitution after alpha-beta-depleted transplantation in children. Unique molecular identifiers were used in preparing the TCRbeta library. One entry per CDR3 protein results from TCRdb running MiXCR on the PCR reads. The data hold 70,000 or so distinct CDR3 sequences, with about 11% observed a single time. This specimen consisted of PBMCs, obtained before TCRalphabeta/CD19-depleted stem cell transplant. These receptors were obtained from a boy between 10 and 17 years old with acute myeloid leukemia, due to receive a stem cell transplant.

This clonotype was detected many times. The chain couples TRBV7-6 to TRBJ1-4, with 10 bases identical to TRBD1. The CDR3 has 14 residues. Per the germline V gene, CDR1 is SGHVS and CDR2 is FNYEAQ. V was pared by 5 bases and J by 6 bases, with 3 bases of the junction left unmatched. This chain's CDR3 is CASSRGTGDEKLFF. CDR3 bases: TGTGCCAGCAGCCGGGGGACAGGGGATGAAAAACTGTTTTTT.

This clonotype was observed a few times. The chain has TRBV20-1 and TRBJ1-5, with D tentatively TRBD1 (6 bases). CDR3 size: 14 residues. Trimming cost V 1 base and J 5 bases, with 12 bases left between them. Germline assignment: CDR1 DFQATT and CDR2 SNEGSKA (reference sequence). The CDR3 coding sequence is TGCAGTGCTAGAGTGAACAGGGAGGATCAGCCCCAGCATTTT. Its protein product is CSARVNREDQPQHF.

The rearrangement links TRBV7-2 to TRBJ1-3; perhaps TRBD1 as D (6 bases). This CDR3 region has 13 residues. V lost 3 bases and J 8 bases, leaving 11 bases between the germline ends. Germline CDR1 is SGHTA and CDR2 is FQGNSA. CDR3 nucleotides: TGTGCCAGCAGCTTTTACAGGGAGGACACCATATATTTT. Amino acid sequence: CASSFYREDTIYF.

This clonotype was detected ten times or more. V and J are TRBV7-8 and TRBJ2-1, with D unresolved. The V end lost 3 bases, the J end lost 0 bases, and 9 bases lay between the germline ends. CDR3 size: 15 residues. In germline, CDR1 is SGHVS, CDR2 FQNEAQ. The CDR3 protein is CASSFRRTSYNEQFF. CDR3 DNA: TGTGCCAGCAGCTTTCGCCGGACCTCCTACAATGAGCAGTTCTTC.

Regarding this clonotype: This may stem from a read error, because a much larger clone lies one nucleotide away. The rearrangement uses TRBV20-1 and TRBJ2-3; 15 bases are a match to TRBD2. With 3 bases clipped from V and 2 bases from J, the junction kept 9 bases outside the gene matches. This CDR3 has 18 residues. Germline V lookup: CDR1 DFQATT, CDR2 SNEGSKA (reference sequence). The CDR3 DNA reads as TGCAGTGCTAGCGGGGGACTAGCGGGGGGCACGATCACAGATACGCAGTATTTT. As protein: CSASGGLAGGTITDTQYF.

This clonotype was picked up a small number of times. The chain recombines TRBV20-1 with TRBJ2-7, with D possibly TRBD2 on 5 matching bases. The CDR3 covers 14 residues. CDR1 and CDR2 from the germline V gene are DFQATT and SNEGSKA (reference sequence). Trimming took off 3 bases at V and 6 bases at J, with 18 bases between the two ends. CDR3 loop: CSASVSADAGEQYF. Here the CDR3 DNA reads TGCAGTGCTAGCGTTTCAGCGGACGCGGGCGAGCAGTACTTC.

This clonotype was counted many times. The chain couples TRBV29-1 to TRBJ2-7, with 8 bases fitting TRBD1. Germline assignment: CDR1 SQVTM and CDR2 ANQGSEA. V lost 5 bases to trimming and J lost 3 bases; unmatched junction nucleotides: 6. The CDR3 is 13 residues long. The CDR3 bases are TGCAGCGTTAAAAACAGGGGGATCTACGAGCAGTACTTC. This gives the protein CSVKNRGIYEQYF.

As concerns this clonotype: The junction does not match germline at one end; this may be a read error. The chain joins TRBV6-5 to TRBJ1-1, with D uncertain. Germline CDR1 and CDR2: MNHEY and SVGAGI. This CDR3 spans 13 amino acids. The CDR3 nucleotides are TGTGCCAGCAGTTACAGGGAAAACACTGACGCTTTCTTT. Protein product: CASSYRENTDAFF.

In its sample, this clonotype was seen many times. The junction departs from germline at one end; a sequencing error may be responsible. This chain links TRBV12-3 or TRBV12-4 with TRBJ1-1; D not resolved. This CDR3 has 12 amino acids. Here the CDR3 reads CASSLVNTEAFF. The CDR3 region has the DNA TGTGCCAGCAGCTTAGTCAACACTGAAGCTTTCTTT.

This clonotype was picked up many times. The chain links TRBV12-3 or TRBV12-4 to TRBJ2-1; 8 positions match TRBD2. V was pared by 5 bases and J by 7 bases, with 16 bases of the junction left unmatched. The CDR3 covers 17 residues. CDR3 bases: TGTGCCAGCAGTCTCATAGCGGGAAAGAGGAATGGTAATGAGCAGTTCTTC. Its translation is CASSLIAGKRNGNEQFF.

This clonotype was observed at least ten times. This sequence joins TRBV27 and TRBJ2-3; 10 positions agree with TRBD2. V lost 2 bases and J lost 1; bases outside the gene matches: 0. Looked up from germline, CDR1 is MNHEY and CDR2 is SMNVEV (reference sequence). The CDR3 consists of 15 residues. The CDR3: CASSLLAGGTDTQYF. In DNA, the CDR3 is TGTGCCAGCAGTTTACTAGCGGGGGGCACAGATACGCAGTATTTT.

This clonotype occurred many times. CDR3 region: CASSLAPNTEAFF. Written as DNA, the CDR3 is TGTGCCAGCAGCTTAGCCCCAAACACTGAAGCTTTCTTT. The chain employs TRBV7-2 and TRBJ1-1; D is ambiguous. Trimming shortened V by 0 bases and J by 2 bases, and 4 bases separated the two germline ends. CDR3 length: 13 residues. In germline, CDR1 is SGHTA, CDR2 FQGNSA.

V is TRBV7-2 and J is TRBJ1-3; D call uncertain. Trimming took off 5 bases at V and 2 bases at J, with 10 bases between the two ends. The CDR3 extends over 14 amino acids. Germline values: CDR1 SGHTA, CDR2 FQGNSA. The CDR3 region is CASSPIRAGNTIYF. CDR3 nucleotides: TGTGCCAGCAGCCCCATCCGGGCTGGAAACACCATATATTTT.

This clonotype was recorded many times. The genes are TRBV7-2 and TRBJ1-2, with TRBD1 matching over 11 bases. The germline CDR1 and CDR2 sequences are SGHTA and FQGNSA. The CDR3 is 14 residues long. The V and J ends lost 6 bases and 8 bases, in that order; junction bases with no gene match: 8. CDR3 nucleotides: TGTGCCAGCAGACGGACAGGGGGCGCAGGGGGCTACACCTTC. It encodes CASRRTGGAGGYTF.

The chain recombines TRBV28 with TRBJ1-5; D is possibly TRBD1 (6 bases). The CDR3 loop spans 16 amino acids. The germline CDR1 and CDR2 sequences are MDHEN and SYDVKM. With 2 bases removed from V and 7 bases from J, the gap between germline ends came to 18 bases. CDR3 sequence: CASSLNGGLFGQPQHF. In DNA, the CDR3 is TGTGCCAGCAGTTTAAACGGGGGGCTTTTCGGGCAGCCCCAGCATTTT.